These T cell receptor beta chains were read from a single sample in a study of T-cell memory formation after mild COVID-19. One entry per CDR3 protein results from TCRdb running MiXCR on the 5' RACE reads. This sample carries 350,000 to 500,000 distinct CDR3 sequences, around 17% of them seen once, and the ten largest clones take 20% to 25%. The sequenced material came from PBMCs or a T cell subset sorted from them (not recorded which). All receptors derive from a man aged 18 to 30 who had mild COVID-19 (a few samples of this study predate the infection). Cell type and time point are not known. CDR3s include the opening cysteine and the closing phenylalanine or tryptophan. The D gene is left open where the match is weak. Clone size appears in some rows only: once, few, many, or a class for an expanded clone.

TRBJ2-1	TRBV6-5	TRBD1	-	TGTGCCAGCAGTTACTCGGATACAGGGGGCACTGAGCAGTTCTTC	CASSYSDTGGTEQFF
TRBJ2-5	TRBV7-7	-	many	TGTGCTAGCAGCTGGACAATCCAAGAGACCCAGTACTTC	CASSWTIQETQYF
TRBJ2-1	TRBV20-1	TRBD2	once	TGCAGTGCACGGGCCGGCGGGGGAAAGGACAATGAGCAGTTCTTC	CSARAGGGKDNEQFF
TRBJ1-2	TRBV11-2	-	-	TGTGCCAGCAGCCCTAGGAGGGGGGGAAACTATGGCTACACCTTC	CASSPRRGGNYGYTF
TRBJ1-5	TRBV15	-	-	TGTGCCACCAGCAGGGGGGGAACCATGCGGGATCAGCCCCAGCATTTT	CATSRGGTMRDQPQHF
TRBJ2-7	TRBV6-6	-	-	TGTGCCAGCAGTGCGGGCCCAGAGCAGTACTTC	CASSAGPEQYF
TRBJ2-5	TRBV28	TRBD1	-	TGTGCCACCTACAGGGGGCTAGGAGAGACCCAGTACTTC	CATYRGLGETQYF
TRBJ2-3	TRBV7-2	-	few	TGTGCCAGCAGCTTGAACTTGGGGGCAGATACGCAGTATTTT	CASSLNLGADTQYF
TRBJ1-2	TRBV6-5	-	few	TGTGCCAGCAGTTCTCTCCCCTATGGCTACACCTTC	CASSSLPYGYTF
TRBJ2-2	TRBV4-2	TRBD1	-	TGTGCCAGCAGCCAGAGCCCGGGACAGGCGACGGGGGAGCTGTTTTTT	CASSQSPGQATGELFF
TRBJ2-7	TRBV12-3/TRBV12-4	-	many	TGTGCCAGCAGCTTGGACAGAGTCCCCAACTACGAGCAGTACTTC	CASSLDRVPNYEQYF
TRBJ2-6	TRBV7-9	TRBD1	few	TGTGCCAGCAGCCATCTTTCGGGCAGGGGGCGTCATGGGGCCAACGTCCTGACTTTC	CASSHLSGRGRHGANVLTF
TRBJ2-2	TRBV27	TRBD1	-	TGTGCCAGCAGCCCACAGGGGGCACCCGGGGAGCTGTTTTTT	CASSPQGAPGELFF
TRBJ1-6	TRBV12-3/TRBV12-4	-	many	TGTGCCACCCGGGAAACTTATAATTCACCCCTCCACTTT	CATRETYNSPLHF
TRBJ2-7	TRBV6-5	TRBD1	few	TGTGCCAGCAGGGGGACAGTTACCTACGAGCAGTACTTC	CASRGTVTYEQYF
TRBJ2-2	TRBV4-1	TRBD2	few	TGCGCCAGCAGCCCCTGGGGAGGGGAGAACACCGGGGAGCTGTTTTTT	CASSPWGGENTGELFF
TRBJ1-4	TRBV2	-	few	TGTGCCAGCAGTCCTTTAAACATGAGAACTAATGAAAAACTGTTTTTT	CASSPLNMRTNEKLFF
TRBJ1-1	TRBV21-1	-	-	TGTGCCAGCAGCGCCCGGTCTATACGGGGGAACACTGAAGCTTTCTTT	CASSARSIRGNTEAFF
TRBJ2-3	TRBV5-4	TRBD1	few	TGTGCCAGCAGCCCACGACAGGGGGGCTACACAGATACGCAGTATTTT	CASSPRQGGYTDTQYF
TRBJ2-1	TRBV4-1	-	-	TGCGCCAGCAGCCAGGGACGGCACTACAATGAGCAGTTCTTC	CASSQGRHYNEQFF
TRBJ1-1	TRBV6-5	-	-	TGTGCCAGCAGTTTTTCCCAGTTGGGGAACACTGAAGCTTTCTTT	CASSFSQLGNTEAFF
TRBJ2-3	TRBV21-1	-	-	TGTGCCGGCCAGTTACTAGCGGGGGGGCCAGATACGCAGTATTTT	CAGQLLAGGPDTQYF
TRBJ2-7	TRBV20-1	TRBD2	-	TGCAGTGCGAGCGGGGGATTCTACGAGCAGTACTTC	CSASGGFYEQYF
TRBJ2-1	TRBV24-1	-	-	TGTGCCAACCGTGACGGGGTCCTGGGTGAGCAGTTCTTC	CANRDGVLGEQFF
TRBJ2-2	TRBV24-1	-	-	TGTGCCACCAGTGATAACGCCGGGGAGCTGTTTTTT	CATSDNAGELFF
TRBJ2-5	TRBV7-2	-	-	TGTGCCAGCAGCTTAACAGTCGGATCAGAGACCCAGTACTTC	CASSLTVGSETQYF
TRBJ2-1	TRBV7-2	-	once	TGTGCCAGCAGCTTAGTTGGGTTCCGGGGGTTCGATGAGCAGTTCTTC	CASSLVGFRGFDEQFF
TRBJ2-5	TRBV5-6	TRBD2	-	TGTGCCAGCAGCGGGGGGACTAGCGGGGCCCAAGAGACCCAGTACTTC	CASSGGTSGAQETQYF
TRBJ1-6	TRBV12-3/TRBV12-4	-	-	TGTGCCAGCAGTTTGTGGCAGGGAAATTCACCCCTCCACTTT	CASSLWQGNSPLHF
TRBJ1-5	TRBV28	-	many	TGTGCCAGCACCCAGTACCAGCAGCCCCAGCATTTT	CASTQYQQPQHF
TRBJ2-7	TRBV18	-	-	TGTGCCAGCTCACCACCGGGGGCAGAGCAGTACTTC	CASSPPGAEQYF
TRBJ1-6	TRBV7-9	-	-	TGTGCCAGCAGCCCATCCGGCGGGGATTCACCCCTCCACTTT	CASSPSGGDSPLHF
TRBJ2-5	TRBV7-2	-	-	TGTGCCAGCAGCTTTAATCAGTTTGGCCGGGGGAGCCAAGAGACCCAGTACTTC	CASSFNQFGRGSQETQYF
TRBJ2-2	TRBV7-9	-	few	TGTGCCAGCAGCTTACACCTCGTCACCGGGGAGCTGTTTTTT	CASSLHLVTGELFF
TRBJ2-7	TRBV9	-	few	TGTGCCAGCAGCGTGACCGATCTAGCCTACGAGCAGTACTTC	CASSVTDLAYEQYF
TRBJ1-2	TRBV5-8	-	few	TGTGCCAGCAGCTTGGTGTGGGGGTTCCATGGCTACACCTTC	CASSLVWGFHGYTF